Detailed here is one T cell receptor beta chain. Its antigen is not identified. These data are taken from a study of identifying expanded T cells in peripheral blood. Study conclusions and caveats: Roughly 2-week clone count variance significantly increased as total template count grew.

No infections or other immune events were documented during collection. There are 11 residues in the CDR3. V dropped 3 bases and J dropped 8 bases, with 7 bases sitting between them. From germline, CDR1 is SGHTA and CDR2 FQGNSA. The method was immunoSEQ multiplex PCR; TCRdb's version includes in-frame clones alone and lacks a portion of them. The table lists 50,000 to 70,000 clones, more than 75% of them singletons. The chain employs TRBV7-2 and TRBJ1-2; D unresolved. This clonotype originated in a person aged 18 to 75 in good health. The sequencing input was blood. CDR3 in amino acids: CASSLPWGYTF. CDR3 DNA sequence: TGTGCCAGCAGCTTGCCGTGGGGCTACACCTTC.